The 7 T cell receptor beta chains below were found in one sample sequenced in a study of regulatory T cells in long-lasting Graves disease. Time point here: newly diagnosed GD, antithyroid drugs for less than 3 months. PBMCs were the source of the RNA used for TCR sequencing. Construction of TCR beta libraries relied on iRepertoire HTBI primers and on Arm-PCR targeting CDR3 regions. MiXCR was run by TCRdb on the multiplex PCR reads, yielding one entry per CDR3 protein. Of 350,000 to 400,000 distinct CDR3 sequences listed, 16% are singletons. Another study also made use of these data, one on T cells in Graves' hyperthyroidism and ophthalmopathy.

The sample consisted of peripheral blood mononuclear cells (PBMCs), taken at new diagnosis, from a patient treated with antithyroid drugs. These receptors all come from a woman aged 18-35 years with Graves disease.

This clonotype was recorded at least ten times. J is TRBJ2-1 and V is TRBV20-1; possible D gene TRBD2, 6 bases. This CDR3 comprises 14 residues. The germline V gene encodes CDR1 DFQATT and CDR2 SNEGSKA (reference sequence). Trimming took off 4 bases at V and 6 bases at J, with 16 bases between the two ends. The DNA of the CDR3 is TGCAGTGCTAAATCCGGGAGAAATCCCAATGAGCAGTTCTTC. This encodes CSAKSGRNPNEQFF.

This clonotype was seen at least ten times. The V gene is TRBV3-1, the J gene TRBJ2-1, with D possibly called TRBD1 or TRBD2 (5 bases each). Germline V gene data show CDR1 as LGHDT and CDR2 as YNNKEL (reference sequence). CDR3 size: 15 residues. V shed 0 bases and J shed 8 bases, with 14 bases lying between them. CDR3 nucleotides: TGTGCCAGCAGCCAAGATGGGACCAAAAGGGATGAGCAGTTCTTC. Translation gives CASSQDGTKRDEQFF.

This clonotype was recorded a few times. The chain uses TRBV12-3 or TRBV12-4 and TRBJ1-1; D is possibly TRBD1 (6 bases). The CDR3 contains 11 residues. V dropped 8 bases and J dropped 7 bases, with 11 bases sitting between them. The CDR3 bases are TGTGCCAGCGCAAGGGGGGGTGAAGCTTTCTTT. Protein: CASARGGEAFF.

This clonotype was seen at least ten times. The chain joins TRBV18 to TRBJ2-1; D might be TRBD1 (8 bases). TRBJ2-5 matches the DNA end more closely, so the J call is doubtful. From germline, CDR1 is KGHSH and CDR2 LQKENI. This CDR3 has 15 amino acids. The CDR3 loop is CASSTGGVIQETQYF. The DNA of the CDR3 is TGTGCCAGCTCAACAGGGGGGGTCATTCAAGAGACCCAGTACTTC.

This clonotype was detected many times. V and J are TRBV10-3 and TRBJ2-3; D not resolved. V dropped 7 bases and J dropped 0 bases, with 11 bases sitting between them. The germline gives CDR1 ENHRY, CDR2 SYGVKD. This CDR3 has 14 residues. The CDR3 sequence: CAIKGLPSTDTQYF. CDR3 DNA sequence: TGTGCCATCAAAGGCCTCCCTAGCACAGATACGCAGTATTTT.

This clonotype appeared a few times. The chain is built from TRBV6-1 and TRBJ1-1, with D possibly TRBD1 on 6 matching bases. The CDR3 totals 14 residues. Trimming shortened V by 7 bases and J by 4 bases, and 16 bases separated the two germline ends. Looked up from germline, CDR1 is MNHNS and CDR2 is SASEGT. DNA of the CDR3: TGTGCCAGCATCCCCCGGCGGGGGGCCACTGAAGCTTTCTTT. This encodes CASIPRRGATEAFF.

The chain combines TRBV5-5 with TRBJ2-2, with 9 nucleotides matching TRBD1. Trimming cost V 9 bases and J 5 bases; bases outside gene matches: 8. The germline V gene has CDR1 SGHKS and CDR2 YYEKEE (reference sequence). This CDR3 comprises 14 residues. The CDR3: CATMDRGKTGELFF. In DNA form, the CDR3 reads TGTGCCACCATGGACAGGGGAAAAACCGGGGAGCTGTTTTTT.